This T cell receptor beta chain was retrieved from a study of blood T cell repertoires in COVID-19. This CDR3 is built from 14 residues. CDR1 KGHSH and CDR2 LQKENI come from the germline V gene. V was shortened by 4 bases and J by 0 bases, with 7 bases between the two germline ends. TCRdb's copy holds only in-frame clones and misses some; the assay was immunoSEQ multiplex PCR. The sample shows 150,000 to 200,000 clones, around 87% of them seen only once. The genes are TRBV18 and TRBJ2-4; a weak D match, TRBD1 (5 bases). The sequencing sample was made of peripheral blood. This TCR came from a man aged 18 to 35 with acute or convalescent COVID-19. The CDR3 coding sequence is TGTGCCAGCTCACAGCAGGGAGCCAAAAACATTCAGTACTTC. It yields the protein CASSQQGAKNIQYF.